The 20 T cell receptor beta chains below were found in one sample sequenced in a study of PD-1 blockade in classical Hodgkin lymphoma. Assay: immunoSEQ multiplex PCR; the TCRdb copy retains only in-frame clones and omits some. This table has 100,000 to 120,000 clones, around 89% appearing once. Every patient had relapsed following autologous stem cell transplantation, and cohorts differed in brentuximab vedotin exposure. This specimen consisted of peripheral blood mononuclear cells (PBMCs), obtained before the second cycle of nivolumab. These receptors originate from a human donor with classical Hodgkin lymphoma.

The V gene is TRBV28, the J gene TRBJ1-2; D is undetermined. The CDR3 extends over 11 amino acids. Germline V gives CDR1 MDHEN, CDR2 SYDVKM. The V end was cut by 6 bases, the J end by 7 bases, with 9 bases between. CDR3 residues: CASSTGIGYTF. CDR3 nucleotide sequence: TGTGCCAGCAGCACGGGGATTGGCTACACCTTC.

V gene TRBV27 combines with J gene TRBJ1-6; D not resolved. The length of the CDR3 is 14 residues. V lost 3 bases to trimming and J lost 7 bases, with 10 bases between them. CDR1 is MNHEY, CDR2 SMNVEV, per germline (reference sequence). CDR3 amino acids: CASSFVGRNSPLHF. The CDR3 nucleotides read TGTGCCAGCAGTTTTGTGGGTAGGAATTCACCCCTCCACTTT.

A single count supports this clone. The genes are TRBV25-1 and TRBJ2-5, with D uncertain. Germline assignment: CDR1 MGHDK and CDR2 SYGVNS. V dropped 7 bases and J dropped 1 base, with 13 bases sitting between them. The length of the CDR3 is 14 residues. DNA for the CDR3: TGTGCCAGCACCGGCTGGCAGGTCCAAGAGACCCAGTACTTC. Translating it yields CASTGWQVQETQYF.

This chain uses TRBV19 with TRBJ1-1; D is possibly TRBD1 (6 bases). The germline CDR1 and CDR2 sequences are LNHDA and SQIVND (reference sequence). The CDR3 covers 16 residues. V was cut by 7 bases and J by 4 bases, with 22 bases left in between. The CDR3 coding sequence is TGTGCCAGTAAGAGGGGGGGAGCCGGATCGGGCACTGAAGCTTTCTTT. Its translation is CASKRGGAGSGTEAFF.

This clone is a singleton in its sample. The rearrangement joins TRBV11-1 to TRBJ2-5, with no clear D. The V gene's germline CDR1 is SGHAT and CDR2 FQDESV (reference sequence). V dropped 5 bases and J dropped 5 bases, with 6 bases sitting between them. The length of the CDR3 is 11 residues. The CDR3 region is CASSRRETQYF. The CDR3 DNA sequence: TGTGCCAGCAGCCGAAGGGAGACCCAGTACTTC. Full variable domain (rest looked up from reference TRBV11-1 and TRBJ2-5): EAEVAQSPRYKITEKSQAVAFWCDPISGHATLYWYRQILGQGPELLVQFQDESVVDDSQLPKDRFSAERLKGVDSTLKIQPAELGDSAMYLCASSRRETQYFGPGTRLLVL.

This clone has more than one count but fewer than ten. The chain uses TRBV7-9 and TRBJ2-7, with TRBD2 matching over 9 bases. The length of the CDR3 is 15 residues. Germline V gives CDR1 SEHNR, CDR2 FQNEAQ (reference sequence). V lost 1 base and J lost 9; bases outside the gene matches: 10. DNA for the CDR3: TGTGCCAGCAGCTTAGGGGGGACTAGCAGCTTCGGGCAGTACTTC. It codes for CASSLGGTSSFGQYF.

This sequence joins TRBV28 and TRBJ2-5; 7 bases agree with TRBD1. Per germline, CDR1 MDHEN and CDR2 SYDVKM. The V gene end was trimmed by 1 base and the J gene end by 3 bases; junction bases not matched to a gene: 2. The CDR3 runs 14 residues. The CDR3 region has the DNA TGTGCCAGCAGTTTATTAGGGACAGAAGAGACCCAGTACTTC. It yields the protein CASSLLGTEETQYF.

This clone showed up just a few times. This chain links TRBV7-6 with TRBJ2-1; D remains ambiguous. This CDR3 has 12 residues. V lost 5 bases and J lost 7, with 9 bases in between. Looked up from germline, CDR1 is SGHVS and CDR2 is FNYEAQ. CDR3 nucleotide sequence: TGTGCCAGCAGCAGTAGCAGGAATGAGCAGTTCTTC. As protein: CASSSSRNEQFF.

This clone was counted once. The V and J genes are TRBV2 and TRBJ2-5; D tentatively reads TRBD1 or TRBD2 (6 bases each). Judging by the DNA end, TRBJ2-7 fits better; the J call may be wrong. The CDR3 has 15 amino acids. Germline CDR1 reads SNHLY; CDR2 reads FYNNEI. CDR3 region: CASSEYLGGWNEQYF. CDR3 nucleotide sequence: TGTGCCAGCAGTGAATATTTGGGGGGCTGGAACGAGCAGTACTTC.

The gene calls are TRBV4-3 and TRBJ2-5; either TRBD1 or TRBD2 may fit D (5 bases each). Germline values: CDR1 LGHNA, CDR2 YSLEER. V shed 1 base and J shed 3 bases, with 12 bases lying between them. The CDR3 loop spans 15 amino acids. CDR3 DNA sequence: TGCGCCAGCAGCCAAGGATGGGGACGGGAAGAGACCCAGTACTTC. This translates into CASSQGWGREETQYF.

V and J are TRBV28 and TRBJ2-5; 7 bases fit TRBD1. The J call may be in error: the DNA end matches TRBJ2-7 better. This CDR3 spans 15 amino acids. The germline gives CDR1 MDHEN, CDR2 SYDVKM. The CDR3 region has the DNA TGTGCCAGCAGTCCAGACAGGGTCCGATCCTACGAGCAGTACTTC. It translates to CASSPDRVRSYEQYF.

The rearrangement joins TRBV30 to TRBJ2-5; D ambiguous. The V end lost 1 base, the J end lost 4 bases, and 7 bases lay between the germline ends. The CDR3 covers 12 residues. Germline lookup yields CDR1 GTSNPN and CDR2 SVGIG (reference sequence). The CDR3 DNA reads TGTGCCTGGAGTGGCACGGTAGAGACCCAGTACTTC. Translation gives CAWSGTVETQYF.

V gene TRBV4-2 combines with J gene TRBJ2-6, with 8 bases lining up with TRBD2. V shed 0 bases and J 0 bases; nucleotides not matched to a gene: 1. CDR1 is LGHNA, CDR2 YNFKEQ, per germline. CDR3 length: 17 amino acids. The DNA for the CDR3 is TGTGCCAGCAGCCAAGAACTAGCGGTCTCTGGGGCCAACGTCCTGACTTTC. Translation gives CASSQELAVSGANVLTF.

The DNA for the CDR3 is TGTGCCAGCAGTGAATCTTTCCACGAGCAGTACTTC. Encoded protein: CASSESFHEQYF. The rearrangement uses TRBV6-1 and TRBJ2-7; D gene ambiguous. The CDR3 has 12 residues. CDR1 and CDR2 from the germline V gene are MNHNS and SASEGT. The V and J ends lost 2 bases and 5 bases respectively, with 7 bases between them.

The chain couples TRBV6-6 to TRBJ2-7; TRBD2 aligns across 14 bases. The germline V gene has CDR1 MNHNY and CDR2 SVGAGI (reference sequence). The length of the CDR3 is 15 residues. Unmatched junction bases numbered 4, after V lost 6 bases and J lost 3 bases. The CDR3 nucleotides are TGTGCCAGCAGCCGCGGACTAGCGGGAGGCTACGAGCAGTACTTC. It translates to CASSRGLAGGYEQYF.

The rearrangement joins TRBV18 to TRBJ2-7; 13 nucleotides agree with TRBD2. V lost 6 bases, J lost 6 bases, and 14 bases stayed unmatched. Germline lookup yields CDR1 KGHSH and CDR2 LQKENI. The CDR3 totals 17 residues. In DNA form, the CDR3 reads TGTGCCAGCTCCCCAGGACTAGCGGGAGTATTAAAAGGCGAGCAGTACTTC. Amino acid sequence: CASSPGLAGVLKGEQYF.

V gene TRBV28 combines with J gene TRBJ2-1, with 8 nucleotides matching TRBD2. This CDR3 comprises 16 residues. CDR1 and CDR2 from the germline V gene are MDHEN and SYDVKM. With V trimmed by 4 bases and J by 2 bases, 7 bases remained unmatched. CDR3 sequence reads: CASSSSGTRTYNEQFF. DNA of the CDR3: TGTGCCAGCAGTTCATCCGGGACTAGAACCTACAATGAGCAGTTCTTC.

J is TRBJ1-6 and V is TRBV30, with D tentatively TRBD1 (5 bases). Germline CDR1 is GTSNPN and CDR2 is SVGIG (reference sequence). The ends were cut back, 1 base at V and 13 bases at J, with 17 bases in the middle. The CDR3 spans 14 residues. The DNA of the CDR3 is TGTGCCTGGAGTGGGGGCACGCGCCCAAAGCCCCTCCACTTT. Its translation: CAWSGGTRPKPLHF. Together with reference TRBV30 and TRBJ1-6, the CDR3 gives the full variable domain: SQTIHQWPATLVQPVGSPLSLECTVEGTSNPNLYWYRQAAGRGLQLLFYSVGIGQISSEVPQNLSASRPQDRQFILSSKKLLLSDSGFYLCAWSGGTRPKPLHFGNGTRLTVT.

The chain has TRBV30 and TRBJ1-5, with no clear D. From germline, CDR1 is GTSNPN and CDR2 SVGIG (reference sequence). CDR3 size: 13 residues. Trimming removed 1 base from V and 7 bases from J, with 11 bases in between. The DNA of the CDR3 is TGTGCCTGGAGTGCCCCGGTTGGACAGCCCCAGCATTTT. It translates to CAWSAPVGQPQHF.

The rearrangement joins TRBV5-4 to TRBJ2-7; D unclear. The CDR3 totals 14 residues. Looked up from germline, CDR1 is SGHNT and CDR2 is YYREEE (reference sequence). Trimming stripped 1 base from V and 4 bases from J, with 12 bases between. The CDR3: CASSLNHGPYEQYF. The CDR3 coding sequence is TGTGCCAGCAGCTTGAACCACGGACCTTACGAGCAGTACTTC.